The clone carrying this TCR beta chain has a handful of counts. Its target is not known. The CDR3 has 14 amino acids. The germline V gene encodes CDR1 SQVTM and CDR2 ANQGSEA. V trimming: 6 bases; J trimming: 6 bases; junction bases outside the gene matches: 11. This entry belongs to a study of cytomegalovirus exposure and HLA in healthy donors. Study outcomes and limitations: In a later analysis, a genetic analysis reported fewer productive-TCR N-insertions in an Asian-associated ancestry cluster than the cohort average.

13 Jbeta primers and 60 Vbeta primers were used for the PCR. Only in-frame clones appear in the TCRdb table, and some are missing; sequencing was by immunoSEQ multiplex PCR. Seen here are 60,000 to 95,000 clones, 70% to 85% observed once, and the top ten hold approximately 17%. This clonotype originated in a man aged 65 to 79 in good health and CMV-seropositive. Material: PBMCs. This rearrangement joins TRBV29-1 to TRBJ2-1; 7 bases map to TRBD1. CDR3 residues: CSVSGTERGNEQFF. For the CDR3, the DNA is TGCAGCGTATCTGGGACAGAAAGAGGCAATGAGCAGTTCTTC.